The sequence of this T cell receptor beta chain was determined in a study of OX40 agonist ivuxolimab in advanced cancers. Findings of the study overall: Average numbers of expanded clones were greater in CD8+ T cells than in CD4+. At 0.1 to 3.0 mg/kg, CD4+ and CD8+ blood T cells expanded clonally by week 6.

Profiling relied on immunoSEQ multiplex PCR, and the TCRdb table lists in-frame clones only, not all of them. The repertoire consists of 70,000 or so clones, with around nine tenths occurring once and the leading ten covering approximately 0.7%. On this clone itself: Its antigen is not identified.

Germline values: CDR1 SGHTA, CDR2 FQGNSA. The CDR3 has 9 amino acids. Patients were excluded for autoimmune disease history or systemic immunosuppression. The source is an adult with an advanced solid tumor such as melanoma, head and neck, liver or kidney cancer. Sequencing used CD4+ or CD8+ T cells sorted from blood, obtained in a trial of the OX40 agonist ivuxolimab. This chain links TRBV7-2 with TRBJ2-7, with no clear D. The DNA of the CDR3 is TGTGACGCGAGCTACGAGCAGTACTTC. The encoded protein is CDASYEQYF.